The TCR beta chain described here comes from a study of blood T cell repertoires in COVID-19. Produced via immunoSEQ multiplex PCR; TCRdb's table is partial and in-frame only. The profile shows 170,000 or so clones, more than 75% of them singletons. Sequenced sample: peripheral blood. This clonotype was obtained from a woman in her seventies with COVID-19, enrolled during active disease.

The CDR3 loop reads CASSPGTGFNNEQFF. The CDR3 nucleotides read TGTGCCAGCAGCCCCGGGACAGGGTTCAACAATGAGCAGTTCTTC. V gene TRBV28 combines with J gene TRBJ2-1; 9 nucleotides match TRBD1. The germline CDR1 and CDR2 sequences are MDHEN and SYDVKM. V shed 6 bases, J shed 5 bases, and the junction held 8 bases outside the gene matches. The CDR3 is 15 amino acids.